This note documents a single T cell receptor (beta chain) sequence. This sample is part of a study of CD8 T cells in Susac syndrome. RNA amounts of roughly 0.45 to 1 ug underwent reverse transcription with random hexamers. The CDR3 of TCR beta was amplified by immunoSEQ multiplex PCR across 54 Vbeta and 13 Jbeta. TCRdb reprocessed the immunoSEQ multiplex PCR reads via MiXCR and lists one record per CDR3 protein. The sample shows 160,000 or so distinct CDR3 sequences, approximately 95% of them seen only once. Stable or active relapsing-remitting multiple sclerosis, untreated and meeting revised McDonald criteria, defined the controls. It was negative isolation that provided the CD8+ and CD4+ T cells, whereas TEMRA cells were enriched by FACS. Trimming shortened V by 6 bases and J by 7 bases, and 22 bases separated the two germline ends. Per germline, CDR1 MDHEN and CDR2 SYDVKM. The CDR3 runs to 15 residues.

Source material: CD8+ T cells from PBMCs. This receptor was identified in a human donor with multiple sclerosis. The chain joins TRBV28 to TRBJ2-7; possibly TRBD1 for D (6 bases). The CDR3 reads CASRRQVSMVVEQYF. The CDR3 DNA sequence: TGTGCCAGCAGGCGACAGGTTTCCATGGTGGTTGAGCAGTACTTC.